A single sample is the source of the 12 T cell receptor beta chains below, sequenced in a study of T cells in Graves' hyperthyroidism and ophthalmopathy. Regions amplified from RNA transcripts were the TCR beta CDR3 regions. During a first-round RT-PCR of the TCR CDR3, the HTBI primer set was used. TCRdb independently ran MiXCR on the multiplex PCR reads; one entry per CDR3 protein. The sample lists around 440,000 distinct CDR3 sequences, around 16% occurring once. The sequencing input was blood. Receptors were obtained from a woman between 18 and 30 years old with Graves' hyperthyroidism.

Details on this clonotype: A read error is possible here, since a much larger clone lies one base away. The chain recombines TRBV5-1 with TRBJ2-7; D is uncertain. This CDR3 has 13 amino acids. V dropped 1 base and J dropped 6 bases, with 11 bases sitting between them. Germline V gene lookup returns CDR1 SGHRS and CDR2 YFSETQ. For the CDR3, the DNA is TGCGCCAGCAGCTTGCAGGATGTGGGCGAGCAGTACTTC. Translation gives CASSLQDVGEQYF.

This clonotype was observed at least ten times. The chain couples TRBV3-1 to TRBJ2-5; D unresolved. V dropped 4 bases and J dropped 5 bases, with 11 bases sitting between them. This CDR3 region has 13 residues. The germline gives CDR1 LGHDT, CDR2 YNNKEL (reference sequence). CDR3 loop: CASSRVHGETQYF. CDR3 nucleotide sequence: TGTGCCAGCAGCCGCGTGCACGGCGAGACCCAGTACTTC.

This clonotype has ten or more counts. V usage is TRBV20-1 and J usage is TRBJ1-1; D may be TRBD1 (5 bases). Germline CDR1 DFQATT, CDR2 SNEGSKA (reference sequence). The V end lost 0 bases, the J end lost 1 base, and 12 bases lay between the germline ends. This CDR3 has 15 amino acids. CDR3 residues: CSARDSQGWNTEAFF. CDR3 nucleotide sequence: TGCAGTGCTAGAGATAGCCAGGGCTGGAACACTGAAGCTTTCTTT.

This clonotype was seen at least ten times. The V call is TRBV30, the J call TRBJ2-1; the D gene is possibly TRBD2 (6 bases). The CDR3 has 13 residues. With 3 bases removed from V and 4 bases from J, the gap between germline ends came to 10 bases. Germline values: CDR1 GTSNPN, CDR2 SVGIG (reference sequence). CDR3 nucleotide sequence: TGTGCCTGGAGAGTGGGGACTTACAATGAGCAGTTCTTC. Translation gives CAWRVGTYNEQFF.

In its sample, this clonotype was seen many times. The chain has TRBV12-3 or TRBV12-4 and TRBJ2-1; 8 positions agree with TRBD2. The V and J ends lost 3 bases and 0 bases, in that order; junction bases with no gene match: 1. The CDR3 extends over 15 amino acids. CDR3 sequence (DNA): TGTGCCAGCAGTTTCGGGGGGGCCTCCTACAATGAGCAGTTCTTC. Translated, it gives CASSFGGASYNEQFF.

This clonotype was seen only a few times. CDR3 nucleotide sequence: TGCAGCGCCCTGACGATAGCGGGAGGGCCGGATACGCAGTATTTT. Amino acid sequence: CSALTIAGGPDTQYF. This sequence joins TRBV29-1 and TRBJ2-3, with 11 nucleotides matching TRBD2. The germline V gene encodes CDR1 SQVTM and CDR2 ANQGSEA. The CDR3 runs 15 residues. The ends lost 7 bases at V and 6 bases at J; junction bases unmatched: 12.

In this sample, this clonotype turned up many times. The rearrangement uses TRBV3-1 and TRBJ2-3; TRBD2 matches 9 bases. This CDR3 is 16 amino acids long. Germline trimming cut 4 bases from V and 0 bases from J; bases unmatched to any gene: 5. Germline V gene data show CDR1 as LGHDT and CDR2 as YNNKEL (reference sequence). The CDR3 nucleotides read TGTGCCAGCAGCCGGAGACTAGCGGAAAGCACAGATACGCAGTATTTT. This sequence encodes CASSRRLAESTDTQYF.

The chain joins TRBV6-1 to TRBJ1-3; tentative D call: TRBD1 (6 bases). The CDR3 sequence is 15 residues long. With 5 bases removed from V and 4 bases from J, the gap between germline ends came to 15 bases. Germline V gives CDR1 MNHNS, CDR2 SASEGT. The CDR3 nucleotides read TGTGCCAGCAGTTTCGTACAGGGTGAAGGAAACACCATATATTTT. The encoded protein is CASSFVQGEGNTIYF.

The table lists this clonotype with many counts. The chain combines TRBV2 with TRBJ1-4; 8 positions agree with TRBD1. The CDR3 has 15 residues. Germline CDR1 and CDR2: SNHLY and FYNNEI. J lost 0 bases, V lost 6 bases, and 3 bases had no gene match. This CDR3 reads CASRDRAATNEKLFF. The CDR3 DNA is TGTGCCAGCAGGGACAGGGCCGCAACTAATGAAAAACTGTTTTTT.

V and J are TRBV28 and TRBJ2-5; no firm D call. V lost 6 bases and J lost 7, with 12 bases in between. CDR3 length equals 12 residues. Germline-derived CDR1 and CDR2 are MDHEN and SYDVKM. For the CDR3, the DNA is TGTGCCAGCAGAACCACGATTGGGACCCAGTACTTC. This gives the protein CASRTTIGTQYF.

The sample holds many counts of this clonotype. The chain combines TRBV12-3 or TRBV12-4 with TRBJ1-5; D perhaps matches TRBD1 (6 bases). Trimming shortened V by 3 bases and J by 5 bases, and 8 bases separated the two germline ends. The CDR3 totals 13 residues. The CDR3 DNA follows: TGTGCCAGCAGTTTGGAGGGGGATCAGCCCCAGCATTTT. It is translated as CASSLEGDQPQHF.

There are many counts of this clonotype. Written as DNA, the CDR3 is TGCAGTGCTAGAGTCCGGTACAATGAGCAGTTCTTC. Residues: CSARVRYNEQFF. The chain links TRBV20-1 to TRBJ2-1; the D is unclear. Germline assignment: CDR1 DFQATT and CDR2 SNEGSKA (reference sequence). There are 12 residues in the CDR3. With 1 base removed from V and 4 bases from J, the gap between germline ends came to 5 bases.